What follows are 27 T cell receptor beta chains derived from one specimen sequenced in a study of Ad26.COV2.S vaccination and SARS-CoV-2 variants. As to treatment: around 19 received Ad26.COV2.S at low or high dose, single or two shots; a few received placebo; per-sample allocation not given. Specimen acquisition occurred on day 63 following the initial vaccine or placebo injection. Here immunoSEQ multiplex PCR was the method, and the copy in TCRdb shows in-frame clones only, minus some. The sample lists about 480,000 clones, around nine tenths occurring once. This material consisted of peripheral blood, taken in a trial of Ad26.COV2.S vaccine versus placebo. The origin of the receptors is a person aged 18-60 years who received the Ad26.COV2.S COVID-19 vaccine or a placebo.

This sequence joins TRBV5-1 and TRBJ1-1, with 8 bases identical to TRBD1. V lost 0 bases and J lost 0; bases outside the gene matches: 1. This CDR3 contains 15 residues. CDR1 and CDR2 (germline): SGHRS, YFSETQ. CDR3 bases: TGCGCCAGCAGCTTGGGGGACAGGATGAACACTGAAGCTTTCTTT. It specifies CASSLGDRMNTEAFF.

V usage is TRBV19 and J usage is TRBJ2-7; no clear D gene. The CDR3 sequence is 12 residues long. V shed 3 bases and J shed 6 bases, with 9 bases lying between them. Germline CDR1 reads LNHDA; CDR2 reads SQIVND (reference sequence). The CDR3 DNA is TGTGCCAGTAGTATGGCGATTGGCGAGCAGTACTTC. It encodes CASSMAIGEQYF.

This chain uses TRBV11-2 with TRBJ2-1, with D perhaps TRBD1 (5 bases). The CDR3 is 11 amino acids. Trimming removed 5 bases from V and 8 bases from J, with 7 bases in between. Germline assignment: CDR1 SGHAT and CDR2 FQNNGV. In DNA form, the CDR3 reads TGTGCCAGCAGCCAGGGCCATGAGCAGTTCTTC. This codes for CASSQGHEQFF.

The chain has TRBV6-5 and TRBJ1-2; the D is unclear. The CDR3 is 12 amino acids. Trimming removed 6 bases at V and 4 bases at J, with 9 bases between. The V gene's germline CDR1 is MNHEY and CDR2 SVGAGI. In DNA form, the CDR3 reads TGTGCCAGCAGAGGTACCGCCTATGGCTACACCTTC. It encodes CASRGTAYGYTF.

This chain links TRBV20-1 with TRBJ1-5, with 8 bases matching TRBD1. Trimming took 3 bases from V and 6 from J; bases not matched to a gene: 10. The CDR3 runs 15 residues. CDR1 DFQATT and CDR2 SNEGSKA come from the germline V gene (reference sequence). The CDR3 reads CSASVSPQGGQPQHF. The CDR3, as DNA: TGCAGTGCTAGTGTTTCCCCACAGGGGGGTCAGCCCCAGCATTTT.

The chain has TRBV6-5 and TRBJ1-1; 12 bases map to TRBD1. Germline CDR1 and CDR2: MNHEY and SVGAGI. CDR3 length equals 16 residues. Trimming took 0 bases from V and 5 from J; bases not matched to a gene: 4. CDR3 nucleotides: TGTGCCAGCAGTTACTCGAGGGACAGGGGGCAAACTGAAGCTTTCTTT. Protein product: CASSYSRDRGQTEAFF.

The rearrangement joins TRBV9 to TRBJ1-4; D is ambiguous. This CDR3 spans 15 amino acids. Germline-derived CDR1 and CDR2 are SGDLS and YYNGEE. The ends were cut back, 0 bases at V and 4 bases at J, with 10 bases in the middle. The CDR3 region has the DNA TGTGCCAGCAGCGTAGACGGACGGCTTAATGAAAAACTGTTTTTT. This sequence encodes CASSVDGRLNEKLFF. Together with reference TRBV9 and TRBJ1-4, the CDR3 gives the full variable domain: DSGVTQTPKHLITATGQRVTLRCSPRSGDLSVYWYQQSLDQGLQFLIQYYNGEERAKGNILERFSAQQFPDLHSELNLSSLELGDSALYFCASSVDGRLNEKLFFGSGTQLSVL.

The chain uses TRBV5-4 and TRBJ1-2; 12 nucleotides align to TRBD1. V dropped 4 bases and J dropped 6; count of bases not matched to a gene: 4. Germline V gene data show CDR1 as SGHNT and CDR2 as YYREEE (reference sequence). The CDR3 has 14 residues. Here the CDR3 DNA reads TGTGCCAGCAGCGCGGGACAGGGGGCGAATGGCTACACCTTC. Translating gives CASSAGQGANGYTF.

In this sample, this clone turned up once. The chain is built from TRBV28 and TRBJ1-2; a weak D match, TRBD1 (5 bases). Trimming shortened V by 10 bases and J by 3 bases, and 21 bases separated the two germline ends. CDR3 length: 15 amino acids. Germline V gene lookup returns CDR1 MDHEN and CDR2 SYDVKM. The CDR3: CATIRAGIAYYGYTF. The CDR3 region has the DNA TGTGCCACCATACGGGCAGGGATTGCCTACTATGGCTACACCTTC.

The chain employs TRBV7-8 and TRBJ2-1; D remains ambiguous. CDR1 is SGHVS, CDR2 FQNEAQ, per germline. Trimming took 1 base from V and 0 from J, leaving 10 bases between them. This CDR3 region has 16 residues. The chain's CDR3 is CASSLGSLGSYNEQFF. For the CDR3, the DNA is TGTGCCAGCAGCTTAGGTAGTTTAGGCTCCTACAATGAGCAGTTCTTC.

The chain uses TRBV5-4 and TRBJ2-3; D is possibly TRBD2 (7 bases). Germline-derived CDR1 and CDR2 are SGHNT and YYREEE (reference sequence). This CDR3 contains 14 residues. Trimming took 4 bases from V and 2 from J, leaving 11 bases between them. The CDR3 DNA sequence: TGTGCCAGCAGCCCCGCGGGGGCCACAGATACGCAGTATTTT. Translation: CASSPAGATDTQYF.

The gene calls are TRBV6-5 and TRBJ2-5; 7 nucleotides agree with TRBD1. The V and J ends lost 0 bases and 4 bases, in that order; junction bases with no gene match: 8. Per germline, CDR1 MNHEY and CDR2 SVGAGI. The CDR3 length is 16 residues. The CDR3 spells CASSYSRGGQRETQYF. The CDR3 DNA is TGTGCCAGCAGTTACTCGAGAGGGGGACAGCGAGAGACCCAGTACTTC.

The gene calls are TRBV2 and TRBJ2-1; D might be TRBD2 (5 bases). Trimming cost V 4 bases and J 6 bases, with 10 bases left between them. Germline CDR1 reads SNHLY; CDR2 reads FYNNEI. The CDR3 loop spans 13 amino acids. CDR3 sequence reads: CASSADYLNEQFF. CDR3 bases: TGTGCCAGCAGTGCCGACTACCTCAATGAGCAGTTCTTC.

The chain uses TRBV7-2 and TRBJ2-3, with D uncertain. This CDR3 comprises 13 residues. The V end was cut by 2 bases, the J end by 10 bases, with 13 bases between. The V gene's germline CDR1 is SGHTA and CDR2 FQGNSA. CDR3 amino acids: CASSLSLASSQYF. DNA of the CDR3: TGTGCCAGCAGCTTAAGTCTGGCTAGTTCGCAGTATTTT.

The chain employs TRBV7-3 and TRBJ1-4; D uncertain. Germline CDR1 reads SGHTA; CDR2 reads FQGTGA. V lost 4 bases, J lost 0 bases, and 12 bases lay in between. The CDR3 is 16 residues long. The CDR3, as DNA: TGTGCCAGCAGCTCCCTTGACCGCGCAACTAATGAAAAACTGTTTTTT. This codes for CASSSLDRATNEKLFF.

The chain has TRBV2 and TRBJ2-1; D is perhaps TRBD2 (6 bases). The CDR3 covers 12 residues. Germline CDR1 and CDR2: SNHLY and FYNNEI. Trimming pared 4 bases from V and 6 bases from J, leaving 7 bases between. In DNA form, the CDR3 reads TGTGCCAGCAGTGTGGAGGGCAATGAGCAGTTCTTC. Protein sequence: CASSVEGNEQFF.

The chain has TRBV28 and TRBJ2-7; the D call may be TRBD1 or TRBD2 (5 bases each). CDR1 MDHEN and CDR2 SYDVKM come from the germline V gene. The CDR3 has 14 residues. The V gene lost 5 bases and the J gene lost 3 bases, with 14 bases spanning the gap. The CDR3 protein is CASSDRDGDYEQYF. Here the CDR3 DNA reads TGTGCCAGCAGTGACCGGGACGGCGACTACGAGCAGTACTTC.

V is TRBV18 and J is TRBJ1-5, with D possibly matching TRBD1 (5 bases). There are 13 residues in the CDR3. Germline loops: CDR1 KGHSH, CDR2 LQKENI. Deletions cut 2 bases from V and 8 bases from J, with 10 bases between. CDR3 nucleotides: TGTGCCAGCTCACCAGGGGACTGGGAGCCCCAGCATTTT. Translating gives CASSPGDWEPQHF.

The chain is built from TRBV24-1 and TRBJ2-7; D remains ambiguous. The length of the CDR3 is 12 residues. Germline-derived CDR1 and CDR2 are KGHDR and SFDVKD. Trimming took 8 bases from V and 6 from J, leaving 13 bases between them. The CDR3 region is CATKDSHSEQYF. The DNA of the CDR3 is TGTGCCACCAAAGACTCCCACTCCGAGCAGTACTTC.

This chain links TRBV6-5 with TRBJ2-1; D call uncertain. This CDR3 spans 11 amino acids. The V gene's germline CDR1 is MNHEY and CDR2 SVGAGI. Deletions cut 7 bases from V and 12 bases from J, with 13 bases between. CDR3 residues: CASIDETGQFF. The CDR3 nucleotides are TGTGCCAGCATCGACGAGACGGGGCAGTTCTTC.

The CDR3, as DNA: TGTGCCAGCAGCTTCAGCGGGAAGAACACAGATACGCAGTATTTT. This sequence encodes CASSFSGKNTDTQYF. The V gene is TRBV28, the J gene TRBJ2-3; 7 nucleotides align to TRBD2. The V segment lost 6 bases and the J segment 2 bases; nucleotides outside the gene matches: 8. Germline CDR1 reads MDHEN; CDR2 reads SYDVKM. This CDR3 is 15 amino acids long.

Concerning this clone: Additional DNA sequences in this sample encode the identical CDR3. The chain combines TRBV27 with TRBJ2-2; D not certain. V lost 5 bases and J 4 bases, leaving 2 bases between the germline ends. Germline V gives CDR1 MNHEY, CDR2 SMNVEV (reference sequence). This CDR3 comprises 11 residues. The CDR3 DNA sequence: TGTGCCAGCAGTCTCACCGGGGAGCTGTTTTTT. This sequence encodes CASSLTGELFF.

This chain links TRBV27 with TRBJ2-3; TRBD1 matches 8 bases. This CDR3 comprises 18 residues. Germline V gene lookup returns CDR1 MNHEY and CDR2 SMNVEV (reference sequence). V lost 0 bases to trimming and J lost 0 bases; unmatched junction nucleotides: 8. CDR3 residues: CASSLSGSRGRSTDTQYF. In nucleotides, the CDR3 is TGTGCCAGCAGTTTATCAGGGAGCAGGGGGCGCAGCACAGATACGCAGTATTTT.

The chain combines TRBV11-2 with TRBJ2-2; D is perhaps TRBD1 or TRBD2 (5 bases each). V was clipped by 4 bases and J by 4 bases, with 16 bases between them. The germline CDR1 and CDR2 sequences are SGHAT and FQNNGV. This CDR3 is 16 amino acids long. The CDR3 loop reads CASSSLRGLSTGELFF. DNA of the CDR3: TGTGCCAGCAGCTCCCTCCGGGGCCTGAGCACCGGGGAGCTGTTTTTT.

The chain uses TRBV27 and TRBJ2-7, with 9 positions matching TRBD1. CDR1 is MNHEY and CDR2 is SMNVEV in the germline V gene (reference sequence). Unmatched junction bases numbered 3, after V lost 4 bases and J lost 5 bases. The CDR3 consists of 13 residues. The DNA for the CDR3 is TGTGCCAGCAGTTGGAACAGGGGGCACGAGCAGTACTTC. Protein sequence: CASSWNRGHEQYF.

The rearrangement uses TRBV5-1 and TRBJ2-1, with D possibly matching TRBD1 (5 bases). The germline CDR1 and CDR2 sequences are SGHRS and YFSETQ. This CDR3 contains 14 residues. The germline V and J ends were trimmed by 4 bases and 7 bases, with 15 bases remaining between them. The CDR3 nucleotides are TGCGCCAGCAGCAGGACAATAAGGTTGAATGAGCAGTTCTTC. Protein sequence: CASSRTIRLNEQFF. Complete variable domain (other parts from reference TRBV5-1 and TRBJ2-1): KAGVTQTPRYLIKTRGQQVTLSCSPISGHRSVSWYQQTPGQGLQFLFEYFSETQRNKGNFPGRFSGRQFSNSRSEMNVSTLELGDSALYLCASSRTIRLNEQFFGPGTRLTVL.

The rearrangement uses TRBV19 and TRBJ1-1, with D perhaps matching TRBD1 (5 bases). Germline CDR1 is LNHDA and CDR2 is SQIVND (reference sequence). The CDR3 is 15 residues long. Trimming stripped 6 bases from V and 2 bases from J, with 16 bases between. The CDR3 bases are TGTGCCAGTAGGGGTCGACGAGGGGACAACACTGAAGCTTTCTTT. Protein: CASRGRRGDNTEAFF.